These 17 T cell receptor beta chains originate from one sample sequenced in a study of CD8+CD57+ T cells in acquired aplastic anemia (dated by TCRdb to 2017 to 2018). TCRdb names Illumina HiSeq 2000 as the instrument used. TCR beta VDJ combination and CDR3 sequence profiling used genomic DNA as the template. TCRdb trimmed public reads at Q25 via fastp, called clones via MiXCR and kept in-frame beta chains. CDR3 protein duplicates are merged, each entry listing the most common genes and DNA. The sample includes around 170,000 distinct CDR3 sequences, with just over 45% observed a single time. The ten largest clones capture under 3.5% of the sample. Sequencing was carried out using sorted CD4+, CD8+, or CD8+CD57+ T cells (not recorded which) from PBMCs. These receptors originate from a human donor in good health.

The genes are TRBV6-2 or TRBV6-3 and TRBJ1-5, with TRBD1 as a possible D gene (6 bases). This CDR3 region has 15 residues. In germline, CDR1 is MNHEY, CDR2 SVGEGT. V was trimmed by 6 bases and J by 6 bases, leaving 18 bases between them. DNA of the CDR3: TGTGCCAGCAGCTACAGTCGACAGGTCGCTCAGCCCCAGCATTTT. Protein sequence: CASSYSRQVAQPQHF.

The V gene is TRBV24-1, the J gene TRBJ2-7; the D call may be TRBD1 or TRBD2 (5 bases each). This CDR3 contains 14 residues. The V gene lost 3 bases and the J gene lost 2 bases, with 10 bases spanning the gap. Germline loops: CDR1 KGHDR, CDR2 SFDVKD. The CDR3 region is CATSDTGPTYEQYF. The DNA of the CDR3 is TGTGCCACCAGTGATACGGGGCCTACCTACGAGCAGTACTTC.

This sequence joins TRBV12-3 or TRBV12-4 and TRBJ1-5; D unclear. CDR3 length: 14 residues. V was trimmed by 5 bases and J by 7 bases, leaving 15 bases between them. The CDR3 DNA sequence: TGTGCCAGCAGTCTGAAGTATGAGGGCCAGCCCCAGCATTTT. This codes for CASSLKYEGQPQHF.

The rearrangement joins TRBV20-1 to TRBJ1-3; no firm D call. The CDR3 is 16 amino acids. V was clipped by 0 bases and J by 0 bases, with 12 bases between them. CDR1 DFQATT and CDR2 SNEGSKA come from the germline V gene (reference sequence). In nucleotides, the CDR3 is TGCAGTGCTAGAGATCTCTTATCTCCCTCTGGAAACACCATATATTTT. It codes for CSARDLLSPSGNTIYF.

This clonotype has a count of ten or more. The rearrangement joins TRBV20-1 to TRBJ2-1; a weak D match, TRBD1 (6 bases). The CDR3 covers 15 residues. Germline V gene data show CDR1 as DFQATT and CDR2 as SNEGSKA (reference sequence). The ends were cut back, 3 bases at V and 3 bases at J, with 15 bases in the middle. CDR3 nucleotides: TGCAGTGCTAGTCCGACAGGCGGCTACTACAATGAGCAGTTCTTC. It is translated as CSASPTGGYYNEQFF.

The chain combines TRBV15 with TRBJ1-1; 9 bases align to TRBD1. Trimming removed 4 bases from V and 7 bases from J; junction bases left unmatched: 4. Germline V gives CDR1 LNHNV, CDR2 YYDKDF (reference sequence). This CDR3 comprises 13 residues. The CDR3 coding sequence is TGTGCCACCAGCACGGGACAGGGTAGTGAAGCTTTCTTT. This gives the protein CATSTGQGSEAFF.

This clonotype occurred a few times. The chain links TRBV2 to TRBJ1-6; 10 bases match TRBD1. Germline lookup yields CDR1 SNHLY and CDR2 FYNNEI. Unmatched junction bases numbered 6, after V lost 6 bases and J lost 7 bases. The CDR3 contains 15 residues. For the CDR3, the DNA is TGTGCCAGCAGCGGATCGGGACAGGGGAATTCACCCCTCCACTTT. This codes for CASSGSGQGNSPLHF.

This clonotype was recorded at least ten times. This chain joins TRBV7-2 and TRBJ2-3, with 12 bases aligning to TRBD2. CDR3 length: 16 residues. Germline V gene sequence: CDR1 SGHTA, CDR2 FQGNSA. The trim removed 3 bases at V and 4 bases at J, leaving 5 bases unmatched. The CDR3 DNA sequence: TGTGCCAGCAGCTTCCGACTAGCGGGAGTAGCAGATACGCAGTATTTT. It codes for CASSFRLAGVADTQYF.

The chain uses TRBV11-1 and TRBJ2-5, with D hard to call. CDR1 and CDR2 from the germline V gene are SGHAT and FQDESV (reference sequence). The V and J ends lost 0 bases and 3 bases respectively, with 17 bases between them. CDR3 length: 17 amino acids. Here the CDR3 DNA reads TGTGCCAGCAGCTTAGCATCGTCGGCTGGCCCGAAAGAGACCCAGTACTTC. Residues: CASSLASSAGPKETQYF.

This chain joins TRBV20-1 and TRBJ2-1, with D unclear. There are 14 residues in the CDR3. The germline V gene has CDR1 DFQATT and CDR2 SNEGSKA (reference sequence). The germline V and J ends were trimmed by 3 bases and 0 bases, with 9 bases remaining between them. CDR3 DNA sequence: TGCAGTGCTAGTAGTGGATACTCCTACAATGAGCAGTTCTTC. Translation: CSASSGYSYNEQFF.

The V and J genes are TRBV24-1 and TRBJ2-3; possible D gene TRBD2, 5 bases. The germline CDR1 and CDR2 sequences are KGHDR and SFDVKD. This CDR3 has 14 residues. Trimming took 4 bases from V and 5 from J, leaving 12 bases between them. CDR3 residues: CATSDTTGLDTQYF. The CDR3 coding sequence is TGTGCCACCAGTGACACCACGGGGTTAGATACGCAGTATTTT.

The chain employs TRBV24-1 and TRBJ2-5; D possibly corresponds to TRBD1 (6 bases). Germline values: CDR1 KGHDR, CDR2 SFDVKD. The CDR3 has 15 residues. Between the trimmed V and J ends, which lost 3 bases and 0 bases, there was a span of 10 bases. The CDR3 region has the DNA TGTGCCACCAGTGATACCAGGGGAGACCAAGAGACCCAGTACTTC. This sequence encodes CATSDTRGDQETQYF.

V and J are TRBV5-6 and TRBJ1-2; D unclear. CDR3 length: 14 residues. V was shortened by 6 bases and J by 4 bases, with 16 bases between the two germline ends. Per germline, CDR1 SGHDT and CDR2 YYEEEE. CDR3 residues: CASTPGYTPYGYTF. The CDR3 bases are TGTGCCAGCACCCCTGGATACACTCCCTATGGCTACACCTTC.

The CDR3 region has the DNA TGTGCCAGCAGTGAAGCGGGTTCTTTCGGTACAGATACGCAGTATTTT. Amino acid sequence: CASSEAGSFGTDTQYF. This chain joins TRBV6-1 and TRBJ2-3, with D unclear. The CDR3 spans 16 residues. Trimming removed 0 bases from V and 3 bases from J, with 13 bases in between. Per germline, CDR1 MNHNS and CDR2 SASEGT.

In its sample, this clonotype was seen many times. This chain links TRBV2 with TRBJ1-6; possibly TRBD1 for D (6 bases). The CDR3 runs to 16 residues. CDR1 and CDR2 from the germline V gene are SNHLY and FYNNEI. V was trimmed by 7 bases and J by 10 bases, leaving 23 bases between them. The CDR3 DNA reads TGTGCCAGCAATTTTATGCATACAGGGTCCTCCTCACCCCTCCACTTT. Translation: CASNFMHTGSSSPLHF. The variable domain in full, with the rest retrieved from reference TRBV2 and TRBJ1-6, is EPEVTQTPSHQVTQMGQEVILRCVPISNHLYFYWYRQILGQKVEFLVSFYNNEISEKSEIFDDQFSVERPDGSNFTLKIRSTKLEDSAMYFCASNFMHTGSSSPLHFGNGTRLTVT.

This clonotype was counted only a few times. This may arise from a read error, as a much more abundant clone is one base away. The CDR3 sequence is CSARGDAYNEQFF. The CDR3 nucleotides are TGCAGTGCTAGAGGGGACGCATACAATGAGCAGTTCTTC. V usage is TRBV20-1 and J usage is TRBJ2-1; D tentatively reads TRBD1 or TRBD2 (5 bases each). The CDR3 loop spans 13 amino acids. Trimming took 1 base from V and 4 from J, leaving 8 bases between them. Germline V gene data show CDR1 as DFQATT and CDR2 as SNEGSKA (reference sequence).

J is TRBJ1-3 and V is TRBV29-1; D unresolved. Trimming removed 0 bases at V and 4 bases at J, with 4 bases between. Germline assignment: CDR1 SQVTM and CDR2 ANQGSEA. The CDR3 is made up of 12 amino acids. CDR3 in DNA: TGCAGCGTTGAAGACAACGGAAACACCATATATTTT. This codes for CSVEDNGNTIYF.